The T cell receptor (beta chain) under discussion was sequenced for a study of blood T cell repertoires in COVID-19. Generated by immunoSEQ multiplex PCR, the TCRdb table keeps only in-frame clones and is missing some. The data show about 73,000 clones, with more than 75% seen just once and roughly 15% held by the top ten. Per the germline V gene, CDR1 is LGHNA and CDR2 is YNFKEQ. Trimming at V came to 4 bases and at J to 5 bases, leaving 3 bases not matched to a gene. This CDR3 contains 15 residues. This TCR was sampled from a woman over 75 with active or convalescent COVID-19. The specimen was peripheral blood. The rearrangement links TRBV4-2 to TRBJ2-3, with TRBD2 identical over 13 bases. CDR3 region: CASSPRTSGGDTQYF. In nucleotides, the CDR3 is TGTGCCAGCAGCCCTCGGACTAGCGGGGGAGATACGCAGTATTTT.